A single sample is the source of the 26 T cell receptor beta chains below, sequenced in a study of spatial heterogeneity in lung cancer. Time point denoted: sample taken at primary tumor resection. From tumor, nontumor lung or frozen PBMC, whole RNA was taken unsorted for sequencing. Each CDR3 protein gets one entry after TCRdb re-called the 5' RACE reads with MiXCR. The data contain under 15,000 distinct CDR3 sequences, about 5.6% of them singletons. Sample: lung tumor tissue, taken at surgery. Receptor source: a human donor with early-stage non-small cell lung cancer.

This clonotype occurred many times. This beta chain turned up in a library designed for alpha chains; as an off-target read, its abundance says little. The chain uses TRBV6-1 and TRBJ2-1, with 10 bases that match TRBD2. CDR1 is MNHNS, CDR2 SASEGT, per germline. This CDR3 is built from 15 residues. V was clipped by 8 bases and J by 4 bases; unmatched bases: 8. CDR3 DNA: TGTGCCAGCGGATCTAGCGGGAGAATTTACAATGAGCAGTTCTTC. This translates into CASGSSGRIYNEQFF.

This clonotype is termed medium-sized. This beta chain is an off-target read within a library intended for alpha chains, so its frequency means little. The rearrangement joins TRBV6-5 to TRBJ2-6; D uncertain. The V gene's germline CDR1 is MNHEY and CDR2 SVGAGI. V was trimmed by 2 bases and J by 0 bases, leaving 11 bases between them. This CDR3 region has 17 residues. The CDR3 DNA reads TGTGCCAGCAGTTACACATATACAAGCTCTGGGGCCAACGTCCTGACTTTC. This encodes CASSYTYTSSGANVLTF.

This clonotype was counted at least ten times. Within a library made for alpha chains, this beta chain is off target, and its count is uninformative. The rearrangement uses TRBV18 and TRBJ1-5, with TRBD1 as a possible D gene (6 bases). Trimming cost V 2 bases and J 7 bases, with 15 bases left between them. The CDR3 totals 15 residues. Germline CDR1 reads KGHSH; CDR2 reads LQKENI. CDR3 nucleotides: TGTGCCAGCTCACCAGGGCAGGGGCCTAAGCAGCCCCAGCATTTT. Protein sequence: CASSPGQGPKQPQHF.

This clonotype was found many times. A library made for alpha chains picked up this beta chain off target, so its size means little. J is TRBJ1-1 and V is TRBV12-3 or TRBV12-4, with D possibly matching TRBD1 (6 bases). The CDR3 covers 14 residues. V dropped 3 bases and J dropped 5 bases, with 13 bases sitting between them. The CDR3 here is CASSFRGRVTEAFF. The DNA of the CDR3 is TGTGCCAGCAGTTTTCGGGGGCGCGTAACTGAAGCTTTCTTT.

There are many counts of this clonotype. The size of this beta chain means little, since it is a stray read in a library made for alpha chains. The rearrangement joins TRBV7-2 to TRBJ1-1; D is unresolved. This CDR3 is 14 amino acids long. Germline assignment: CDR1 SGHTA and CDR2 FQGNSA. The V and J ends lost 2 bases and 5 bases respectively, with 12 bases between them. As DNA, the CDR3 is TGTGCCAGCAGCTTAAGCTGGGGTGGGACTGAAGCTTTCTTT. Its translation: CASSLSWGGTEAFF.

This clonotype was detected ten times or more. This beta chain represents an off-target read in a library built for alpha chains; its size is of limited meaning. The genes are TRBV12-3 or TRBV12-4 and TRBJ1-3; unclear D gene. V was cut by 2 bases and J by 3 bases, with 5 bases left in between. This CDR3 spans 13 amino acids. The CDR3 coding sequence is TGTGCCAGCAGTTTAAACAGTGGAAACACCATATATTTT. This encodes CASSLNSGNTIYF.

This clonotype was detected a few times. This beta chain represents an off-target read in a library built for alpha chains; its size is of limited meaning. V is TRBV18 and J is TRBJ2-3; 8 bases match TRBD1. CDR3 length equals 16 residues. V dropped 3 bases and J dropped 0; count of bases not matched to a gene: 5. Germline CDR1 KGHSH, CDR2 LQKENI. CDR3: CASSPLDRDSTDTQYF. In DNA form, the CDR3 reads TGTGCCAGCTCACCTCTGGACAGGGACAGCACAGATACGCAGTATTTT.

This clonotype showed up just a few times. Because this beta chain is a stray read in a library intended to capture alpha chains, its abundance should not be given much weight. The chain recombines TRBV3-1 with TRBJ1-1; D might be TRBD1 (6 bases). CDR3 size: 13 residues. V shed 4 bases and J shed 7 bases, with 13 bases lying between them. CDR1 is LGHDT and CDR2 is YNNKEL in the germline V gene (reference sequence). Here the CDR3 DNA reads TGTGCCAGCAGCCCCCACAGGGTAGGTGAAGCTTTCTTT. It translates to CASSPHRVGEAFF.

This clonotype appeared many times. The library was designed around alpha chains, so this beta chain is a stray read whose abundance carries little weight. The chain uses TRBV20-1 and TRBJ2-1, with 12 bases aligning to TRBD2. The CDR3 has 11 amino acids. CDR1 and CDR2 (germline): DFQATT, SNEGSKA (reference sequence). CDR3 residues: CKLAGGNEQFF. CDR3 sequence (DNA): TGCAAACTAGCGGGAGGCAATGAGCAGTTCTTC.

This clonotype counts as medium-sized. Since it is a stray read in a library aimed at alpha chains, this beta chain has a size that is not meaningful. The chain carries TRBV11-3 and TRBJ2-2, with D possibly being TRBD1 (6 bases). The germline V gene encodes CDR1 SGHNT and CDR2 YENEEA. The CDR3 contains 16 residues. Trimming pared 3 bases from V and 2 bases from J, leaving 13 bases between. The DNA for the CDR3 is TGTGCCAGCAGCTTGTACAGGGCCGAAAACACCGGGGAGCTGTTTTTT. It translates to CASSLYRAENTGELFF.

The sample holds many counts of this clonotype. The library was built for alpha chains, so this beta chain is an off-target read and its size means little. The CDR3 nucleotides read TGTGCCAGCAGCCAAGATCCTTGGGGGGGTAATTCACCCCTCCACTTT. This encodes CASSQDPWGGNSPLHF. V usage is TRBV3-1 and J usage is TRBJ1-6; possibly TRBD1 for D (5 bases). CDR1 and CDR2 (germline): LGHDT, YNNKEL (reference sequence). The CDR3 extends over 16 amino acids. Trimming removed 0 bases at V and 6 bases at J, with 12 bases between.

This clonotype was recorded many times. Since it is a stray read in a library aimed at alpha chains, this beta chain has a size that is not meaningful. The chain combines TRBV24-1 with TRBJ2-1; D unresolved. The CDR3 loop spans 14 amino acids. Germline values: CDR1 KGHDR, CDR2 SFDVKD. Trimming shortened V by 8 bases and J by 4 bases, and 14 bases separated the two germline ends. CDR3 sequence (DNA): TGTGCCACCATAATTGGTATGGGGTACAATGAGCAGTTCTTC. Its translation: CATIIGMGYNEQFF.

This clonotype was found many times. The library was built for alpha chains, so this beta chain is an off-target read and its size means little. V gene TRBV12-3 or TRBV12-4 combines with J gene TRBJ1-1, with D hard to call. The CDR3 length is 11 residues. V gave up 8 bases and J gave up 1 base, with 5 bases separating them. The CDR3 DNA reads TGTGCCAGCGGCCAGAACACTGAAGCTTTCTTT. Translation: CASGQNTEAFF.

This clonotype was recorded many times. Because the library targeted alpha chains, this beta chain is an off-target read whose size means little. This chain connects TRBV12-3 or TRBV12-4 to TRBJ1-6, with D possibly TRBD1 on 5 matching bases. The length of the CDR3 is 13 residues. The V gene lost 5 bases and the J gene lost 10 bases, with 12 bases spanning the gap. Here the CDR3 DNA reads TGTGCCAGCAGTAGACAGCCCACATCACCCCTCCACTTT. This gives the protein CASSRQPTSPLHF.

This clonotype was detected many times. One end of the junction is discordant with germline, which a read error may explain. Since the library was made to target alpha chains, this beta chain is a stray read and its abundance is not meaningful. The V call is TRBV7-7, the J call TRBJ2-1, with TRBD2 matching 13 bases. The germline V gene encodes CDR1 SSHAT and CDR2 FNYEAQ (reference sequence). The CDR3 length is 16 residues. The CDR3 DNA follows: TGTGCTAGCAGCAGAGGACTAGCGGGAGAGTCGGATGAGCAGTTCTTC. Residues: CASSRGLAGESDEQFF.

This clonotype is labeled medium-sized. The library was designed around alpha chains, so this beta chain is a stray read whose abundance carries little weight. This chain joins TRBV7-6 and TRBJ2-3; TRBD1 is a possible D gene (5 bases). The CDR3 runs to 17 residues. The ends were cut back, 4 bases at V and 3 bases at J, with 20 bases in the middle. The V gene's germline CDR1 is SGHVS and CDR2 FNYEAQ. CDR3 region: CASSSGQSYVHTDTQYF. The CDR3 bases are TGTGCCAGCAGCTCCGGACAATCCTACGTGCATACAGATACGCAGTATTTT.

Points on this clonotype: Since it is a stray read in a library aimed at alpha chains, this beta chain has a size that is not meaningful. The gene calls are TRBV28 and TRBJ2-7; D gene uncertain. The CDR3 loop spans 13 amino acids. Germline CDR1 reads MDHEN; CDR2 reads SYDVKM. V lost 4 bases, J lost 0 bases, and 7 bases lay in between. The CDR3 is CASSSVPSYEQYF. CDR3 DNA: TGTGCCAGCAGTTCAGTCCCCTCCTACGAGCAGTACTTC.

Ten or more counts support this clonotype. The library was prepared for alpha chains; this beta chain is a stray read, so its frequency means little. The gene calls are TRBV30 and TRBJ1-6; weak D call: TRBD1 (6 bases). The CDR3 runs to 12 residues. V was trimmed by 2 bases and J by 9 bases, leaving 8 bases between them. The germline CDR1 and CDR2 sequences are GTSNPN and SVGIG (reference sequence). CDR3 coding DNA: TGTGCCTGGAGTCACAGGGTTTCACCCCTCCACTTT. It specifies CAWSHRVSPLHF.

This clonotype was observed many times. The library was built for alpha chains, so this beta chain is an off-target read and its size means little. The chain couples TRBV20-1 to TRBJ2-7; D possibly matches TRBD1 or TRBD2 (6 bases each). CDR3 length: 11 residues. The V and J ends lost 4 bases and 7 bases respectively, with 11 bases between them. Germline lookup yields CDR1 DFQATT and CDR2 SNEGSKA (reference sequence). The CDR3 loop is CSATTGREQYF. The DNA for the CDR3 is TGCAGTGCTACAACAGGGAGGGAGCAGTACTTC.

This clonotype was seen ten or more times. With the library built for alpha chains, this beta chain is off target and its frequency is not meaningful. The DNA of the CDR3 is TGTGCCTGGAGTGCACGGGACCTAACCGGCACAGATACGCAGTATTTT. Amino acid sequence: CAWSARDLTGTDTQYF. V usage is TRBV30 and J usage is TRBJ2-3; D may be TRBD1 or TRBD2 (5 bases each). V was cut by 1 base and J by 1 base, with 15 bases left in between. This CDR3 has 16 residues. Germline CDR1 and CDR2: GTSNPN and SVGIG (reference sequence).

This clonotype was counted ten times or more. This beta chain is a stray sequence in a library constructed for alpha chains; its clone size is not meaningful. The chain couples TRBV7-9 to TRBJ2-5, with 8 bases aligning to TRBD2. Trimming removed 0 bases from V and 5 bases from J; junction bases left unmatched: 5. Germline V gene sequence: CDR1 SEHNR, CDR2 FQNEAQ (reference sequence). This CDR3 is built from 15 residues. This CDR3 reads CASSLAGTSLETQYF. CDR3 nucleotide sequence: TGTGCCAGCAGCTTAGCCGGGACTAGTTTGGAGACCCAGTACTTC.

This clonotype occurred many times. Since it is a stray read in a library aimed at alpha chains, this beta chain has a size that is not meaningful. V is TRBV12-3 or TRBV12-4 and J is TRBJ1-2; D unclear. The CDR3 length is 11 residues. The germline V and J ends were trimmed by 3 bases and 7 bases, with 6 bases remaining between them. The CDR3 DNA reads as TGTGCCAGCAGTTTTGCGGCTGGCTACACCTTC. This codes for CASSFAAGYTF.

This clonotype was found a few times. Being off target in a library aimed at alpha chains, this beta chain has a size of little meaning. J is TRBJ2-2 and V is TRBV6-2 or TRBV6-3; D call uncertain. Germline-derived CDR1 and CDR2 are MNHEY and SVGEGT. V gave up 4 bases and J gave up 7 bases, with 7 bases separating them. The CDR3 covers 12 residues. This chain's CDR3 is CASSWIYGELFF. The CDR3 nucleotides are TGTGCCAGCAGTTGGATTTACGGGGAGCTGTTTTTT.

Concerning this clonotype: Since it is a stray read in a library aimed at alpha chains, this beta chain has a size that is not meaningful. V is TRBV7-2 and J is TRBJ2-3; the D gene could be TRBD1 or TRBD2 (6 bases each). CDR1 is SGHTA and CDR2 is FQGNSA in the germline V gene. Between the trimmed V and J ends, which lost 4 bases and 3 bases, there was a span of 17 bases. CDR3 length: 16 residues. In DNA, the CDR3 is TGTGCCAGCAGCTCCGGAGGGTTAGGGGGGACAGATACGCAGTATTTT. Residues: CASSSGGLGGTDTQYF. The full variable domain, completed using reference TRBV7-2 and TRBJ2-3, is GAGVSQSPSNKVTEKGKDVELRCDPISGHTALYWYRQSLGQGLEFLIYFQGNSAPDKSGLPSDRFSAERTGGSVSTLTIQRTQQEDSAVYLCASSSGGLGGTDTQYFGPGTRLTVL.

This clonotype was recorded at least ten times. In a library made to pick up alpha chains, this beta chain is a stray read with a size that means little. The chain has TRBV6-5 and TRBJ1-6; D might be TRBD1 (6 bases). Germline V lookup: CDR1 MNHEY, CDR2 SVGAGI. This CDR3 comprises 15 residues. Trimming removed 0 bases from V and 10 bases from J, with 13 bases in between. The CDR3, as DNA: TGTGCCAGCAGTTACTCAAGGGGGGCTGGATCACCCCTCCACTTT. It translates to CASSYSRGAGSPLHF.

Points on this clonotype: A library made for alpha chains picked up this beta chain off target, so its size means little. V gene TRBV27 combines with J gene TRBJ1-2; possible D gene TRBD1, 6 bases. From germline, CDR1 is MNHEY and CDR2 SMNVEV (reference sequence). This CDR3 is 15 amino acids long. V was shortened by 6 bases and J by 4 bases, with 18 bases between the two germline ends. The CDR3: CASRRTANSGYGYTF. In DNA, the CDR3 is TGTGCCAGCAGACGGACAGCCAACTCGGGCTATGGCTACACCTTC.